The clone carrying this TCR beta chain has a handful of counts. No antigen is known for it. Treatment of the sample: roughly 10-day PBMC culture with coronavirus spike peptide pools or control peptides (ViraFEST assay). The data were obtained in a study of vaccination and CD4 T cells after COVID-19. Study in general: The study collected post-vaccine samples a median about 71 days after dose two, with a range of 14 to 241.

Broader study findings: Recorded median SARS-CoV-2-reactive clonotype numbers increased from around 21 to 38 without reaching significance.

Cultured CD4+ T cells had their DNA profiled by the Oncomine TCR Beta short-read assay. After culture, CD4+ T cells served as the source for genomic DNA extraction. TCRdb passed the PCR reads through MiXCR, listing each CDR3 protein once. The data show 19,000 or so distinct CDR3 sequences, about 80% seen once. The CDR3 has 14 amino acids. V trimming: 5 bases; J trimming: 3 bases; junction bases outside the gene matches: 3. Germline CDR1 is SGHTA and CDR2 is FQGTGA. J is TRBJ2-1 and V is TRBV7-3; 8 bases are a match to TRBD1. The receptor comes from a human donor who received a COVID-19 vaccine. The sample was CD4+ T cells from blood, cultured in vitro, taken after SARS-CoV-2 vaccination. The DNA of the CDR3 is TGTGCCAGCAGCCTTGGACAGGGCTACAATGAGCAGTTCTTC. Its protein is CASSLGQGYNEQFF. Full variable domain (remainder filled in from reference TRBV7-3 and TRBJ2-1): GAGVSQTPSNKVTEKGKYVELRCDPISGHTALYWYRQSLGQGPEFLIYFQGTGAADDSGLPNDRFFAVRPEGSVSTLKIQRTERGDSAVYLCASSLGQGYNEQFFGPGTRLTVL.